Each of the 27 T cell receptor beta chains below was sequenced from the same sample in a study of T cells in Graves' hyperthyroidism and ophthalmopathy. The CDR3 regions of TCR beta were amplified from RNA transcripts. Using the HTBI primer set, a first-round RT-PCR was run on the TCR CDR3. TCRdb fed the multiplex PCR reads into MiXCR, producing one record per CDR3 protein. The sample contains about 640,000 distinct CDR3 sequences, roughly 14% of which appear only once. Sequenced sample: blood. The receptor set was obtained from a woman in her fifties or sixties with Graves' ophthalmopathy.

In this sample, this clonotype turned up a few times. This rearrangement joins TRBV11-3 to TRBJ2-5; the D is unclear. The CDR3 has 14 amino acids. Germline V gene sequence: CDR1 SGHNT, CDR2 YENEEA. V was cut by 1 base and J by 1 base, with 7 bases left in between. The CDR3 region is CASSLVKGQETQYF. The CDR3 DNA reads TGTGCCAGCAGCTTAGTGAAAGGCCAAGAGACCCAGTACTTC.

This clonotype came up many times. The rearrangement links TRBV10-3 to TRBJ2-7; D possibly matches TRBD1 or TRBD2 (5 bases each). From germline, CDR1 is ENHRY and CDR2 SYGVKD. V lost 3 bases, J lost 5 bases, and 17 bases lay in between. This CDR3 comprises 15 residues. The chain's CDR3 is CAISDSGQGRNEQYF. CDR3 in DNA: TGTGCCATCAGTGATTCGGGGCAGGGACGGAACGAGCAGTACTTC.

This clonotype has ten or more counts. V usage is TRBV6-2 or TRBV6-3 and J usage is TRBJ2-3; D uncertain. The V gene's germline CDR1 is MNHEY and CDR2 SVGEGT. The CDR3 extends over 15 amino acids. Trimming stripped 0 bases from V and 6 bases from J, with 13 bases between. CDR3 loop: CASSYSIRRLDTQYF. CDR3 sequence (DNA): TGTGCCAGCAGTTACTCGATCCGTAGATTGGATACGCAGTATTTT.

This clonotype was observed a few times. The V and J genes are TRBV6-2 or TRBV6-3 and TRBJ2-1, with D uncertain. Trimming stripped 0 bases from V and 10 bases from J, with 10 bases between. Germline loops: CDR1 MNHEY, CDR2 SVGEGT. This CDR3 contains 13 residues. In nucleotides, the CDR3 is TGTGCCAGCAGTTACTCGACCGTGAACGAGCAGTTCTTC. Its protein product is CASSYSTVNEQFF.

CDR3 DNA: TGTGCCAGTAGTACCGGGGGACAGCATAATTCACCCCTCCACTTT. This gives the protein CASSTGGQHNSPLHF. The chain is built from TRBV19 and TRBJ1-6; TRBD1 matches at 7 bases. Germline V CDR1 and CDR2: LNHDA, SQIVND (reference sequence). The CDR3 sequence is 15 residues long. Germline trimming cut 4 bases from V and 5 bases from J; bases unmatched to any gene: 5.

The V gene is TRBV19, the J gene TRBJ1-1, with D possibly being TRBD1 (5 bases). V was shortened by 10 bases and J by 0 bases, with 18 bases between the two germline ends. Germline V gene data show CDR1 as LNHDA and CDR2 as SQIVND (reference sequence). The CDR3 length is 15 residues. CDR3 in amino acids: CATYRQTAMNTEAFF. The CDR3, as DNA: TGTGCCACCTATAGACAGACGGCTATGAACACTGAAGCTTTCTTT.

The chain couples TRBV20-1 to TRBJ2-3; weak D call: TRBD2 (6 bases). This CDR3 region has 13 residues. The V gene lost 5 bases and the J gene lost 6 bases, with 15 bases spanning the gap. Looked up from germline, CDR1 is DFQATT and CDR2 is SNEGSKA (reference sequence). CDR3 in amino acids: CSALRLVIDTQYF. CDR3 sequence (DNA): TGCAGTGCTCTTAGACTAGTAATTGATACGCAGTATTTT.

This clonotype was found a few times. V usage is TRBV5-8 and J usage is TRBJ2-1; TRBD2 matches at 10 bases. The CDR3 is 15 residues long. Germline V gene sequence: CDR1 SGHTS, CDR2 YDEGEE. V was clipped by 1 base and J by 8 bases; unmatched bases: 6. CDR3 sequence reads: CASSLSASGSDEQFF. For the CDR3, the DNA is TGTGCCAGCAGCTTGTCGGCTAGCGGGAGTGATGAGCAGTTCTTC. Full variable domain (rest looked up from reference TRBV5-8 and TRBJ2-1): EAGVTQSPTHLIKTRGQQATLRCSPISGHTSVYWYQQALGLGLQFLLWYDEGEERNRGNFPPRFSGRQFPNYSSELNVNALELEDSALYLCASSLSASGSDEQFFGPGTRLTVL.

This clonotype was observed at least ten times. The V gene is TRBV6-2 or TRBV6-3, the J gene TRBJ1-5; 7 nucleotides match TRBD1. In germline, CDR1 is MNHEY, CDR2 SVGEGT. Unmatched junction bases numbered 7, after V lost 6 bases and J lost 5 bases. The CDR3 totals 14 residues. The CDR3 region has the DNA TGTGCCAGCAGCTCGAGACAGGGCTATCAGCCCCAGCATTTT. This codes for CASSSRQGYQPQHF.

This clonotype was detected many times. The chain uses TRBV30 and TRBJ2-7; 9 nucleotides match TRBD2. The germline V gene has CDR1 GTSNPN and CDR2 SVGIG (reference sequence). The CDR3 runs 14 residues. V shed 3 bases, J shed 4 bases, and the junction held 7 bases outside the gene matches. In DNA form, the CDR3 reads TGTGCCTGGAGCCTGACTAGCGGCTCTTACGAGCAGTACTTC. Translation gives CAWSLTSGSYEQYF.

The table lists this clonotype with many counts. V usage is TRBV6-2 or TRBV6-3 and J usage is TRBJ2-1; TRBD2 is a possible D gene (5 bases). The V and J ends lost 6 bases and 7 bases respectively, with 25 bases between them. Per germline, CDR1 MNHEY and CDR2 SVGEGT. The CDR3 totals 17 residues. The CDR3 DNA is TGTGCCAGCAGAAAAAAAACCGGCGGGTTATTGAGGAATGAGCAGTTCTTC. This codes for CASRKKTGGLLRNEQFF.

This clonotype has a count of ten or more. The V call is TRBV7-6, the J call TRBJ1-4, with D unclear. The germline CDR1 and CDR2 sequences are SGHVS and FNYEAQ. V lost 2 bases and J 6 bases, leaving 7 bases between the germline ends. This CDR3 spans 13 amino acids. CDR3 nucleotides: TGTGCCAGCAGCTTACAGGCGTATGAAAAACTGTTTTTT. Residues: CASSLQAYEKLFF.

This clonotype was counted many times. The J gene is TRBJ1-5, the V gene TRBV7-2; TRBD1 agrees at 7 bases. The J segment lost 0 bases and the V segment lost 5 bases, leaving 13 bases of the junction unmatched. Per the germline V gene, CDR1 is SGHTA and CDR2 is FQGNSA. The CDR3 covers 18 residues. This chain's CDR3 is CASSEYRGAGYSNQPQHF. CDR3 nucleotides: TGTGCCAGCAGCGAATACAGGGGTGCGGGGTATAGCAATCAGCCCCAGCATTTT.

In nucleotides, the CDR3 is TGTGCCAGTAATCGTCCGGGACAGAGCAATCAGCCCCAGCATTTT. This translates into CASNRPGQSNQPQHF. The V call is TRBV19, the J call TRBJ1-5, with 7 bases identical to TRBD1. The trim removed 7 bases at V and 1 base at J, leaving 7 bases unmatched. CDR1 and CDR2 from the germline V gene are LNHDA and SQIVND (reference sequence). There are 15 residues in the CDR3.

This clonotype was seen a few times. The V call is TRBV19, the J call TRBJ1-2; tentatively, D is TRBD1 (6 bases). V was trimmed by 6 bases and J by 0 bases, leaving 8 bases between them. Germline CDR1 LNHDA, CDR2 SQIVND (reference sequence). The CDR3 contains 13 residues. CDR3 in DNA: TGTGCCAGTAGGGGGGCGTCTAACTATGGCTACACCTTC. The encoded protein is CASRGASNYGYTF.

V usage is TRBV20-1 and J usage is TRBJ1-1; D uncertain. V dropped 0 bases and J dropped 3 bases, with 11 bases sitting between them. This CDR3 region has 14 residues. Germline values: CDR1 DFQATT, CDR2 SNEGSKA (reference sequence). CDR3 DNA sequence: TGCAGTGCTAGAGATTCTCCGGGTGACACTGAAGCTTTCTTT. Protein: CSARDSPGDTEAFF.

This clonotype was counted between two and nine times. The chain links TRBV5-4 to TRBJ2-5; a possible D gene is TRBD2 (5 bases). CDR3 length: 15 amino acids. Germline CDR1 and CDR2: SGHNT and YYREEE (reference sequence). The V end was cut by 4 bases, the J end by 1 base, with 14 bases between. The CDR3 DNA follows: TGTGCCAGCAGCCCCCCCACGGGGAGCCAAGAGACCCAGTACTTC. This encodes CASSPPTGSQETQYF. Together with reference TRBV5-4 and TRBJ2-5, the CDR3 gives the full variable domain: ETGVTQSPTHLIKTRGQQVTLRCSSQSGHNTVSWYQQALGQGPQFIFQYYREEENGRGNFPPRFSGLQFPNYSSELNVNALELDDSALYLCASSPPTGSQETQYFGPGTRLLVL.

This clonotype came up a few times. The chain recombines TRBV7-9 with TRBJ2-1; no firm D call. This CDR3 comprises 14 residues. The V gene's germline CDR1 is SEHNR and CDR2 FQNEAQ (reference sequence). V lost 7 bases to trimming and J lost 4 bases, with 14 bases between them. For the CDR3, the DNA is TGTGCCAGCACCATACCACCGAGTTACAATGAGCAGTTCTTC. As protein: CASTIPPSYNEQFF. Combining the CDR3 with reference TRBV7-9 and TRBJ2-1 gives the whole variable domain DTGVSQNPRHKITKRGQNVTFRCDPISEHNRLYWYRQTLGQGPEFLTYFQNEAQLEKSRLLSDRFSAERPKGSFSTLEIQRTEQGDSAMYLCASTIPPSYNEQFFGPGTRLTVL.

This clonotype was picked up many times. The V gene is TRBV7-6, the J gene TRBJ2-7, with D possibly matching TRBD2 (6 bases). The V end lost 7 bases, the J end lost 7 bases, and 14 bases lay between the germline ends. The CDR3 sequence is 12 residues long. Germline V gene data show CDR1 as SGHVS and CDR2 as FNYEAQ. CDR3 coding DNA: TGTGCCAGCACCGAAGGTGGGGGGGAGCAGTACTTC. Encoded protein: CASTEGGGEQYF.

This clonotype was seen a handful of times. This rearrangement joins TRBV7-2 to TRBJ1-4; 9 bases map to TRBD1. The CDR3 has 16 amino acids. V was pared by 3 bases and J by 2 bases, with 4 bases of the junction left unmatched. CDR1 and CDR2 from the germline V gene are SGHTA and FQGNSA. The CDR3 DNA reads TGTGCCAGCAGCTTGGGACAGGGTTGGACTAATGAAAAACTGTTTTTT. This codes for CASSLGQGWTNEKLFF.

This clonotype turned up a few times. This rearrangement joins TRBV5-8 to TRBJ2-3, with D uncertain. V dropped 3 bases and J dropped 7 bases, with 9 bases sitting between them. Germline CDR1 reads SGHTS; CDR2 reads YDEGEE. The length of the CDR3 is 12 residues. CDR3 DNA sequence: TGTGCCAGCAGCTCGCTGGGAAATACGCAGTATTTT. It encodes CASSSLGNTQYF. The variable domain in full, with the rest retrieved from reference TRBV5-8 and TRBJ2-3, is EAGVTQSPTHLIKTRGQQATLRCSPISGHTSVYWYQQALGLGLQFLLWYDEGEERNRGNFPPRFSGRQFPNYSSELNVNALELEDSALYLCASSSLGNTQYFGPGTRLTVL.

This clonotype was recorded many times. The CDR3 DNA sequence: TGTGCCAGCAGTGAAGCAGGGCAGGCTTCACCCCTCCACTTT. This sequence encodes CASSEAGQASPLHF. The rearrangement uses TRBV2 and TRBJ1-6; D is unresolved. The CDR3 spans 14 residues. CDR1 and CDR2 from the germline V gene are SNHLY and FYNNEI. The germline V and J ends were trimmed by 0 bases and 9 bases, with 9 bases remaining between them.

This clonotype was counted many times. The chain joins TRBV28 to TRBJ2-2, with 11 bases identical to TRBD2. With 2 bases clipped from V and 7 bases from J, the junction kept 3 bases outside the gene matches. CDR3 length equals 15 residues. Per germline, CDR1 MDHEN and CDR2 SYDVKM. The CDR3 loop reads CASSLLAGGVGELFF. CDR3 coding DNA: TGTGCCAGCAGTTTACTAGCGGGAGGAGTCGGGGAGCTGTTTTTT. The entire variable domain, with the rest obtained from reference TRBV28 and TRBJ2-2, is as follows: DVKVTQSSRYLVKRTGEKVFLECVQDMDHENMFWYRQDPGLGLRLIYFSYDVKMKEKGDIPEGYSVSREKKERFSLILESASTNQTSMYLCASSLLAGGVGELFFGEGSRLTVL.

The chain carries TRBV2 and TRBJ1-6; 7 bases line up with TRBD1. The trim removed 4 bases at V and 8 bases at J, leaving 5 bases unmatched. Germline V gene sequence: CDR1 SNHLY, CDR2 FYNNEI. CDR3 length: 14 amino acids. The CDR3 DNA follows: TGTGCCAGCAGTGGTCAGGGGGTGGATTCACCCCTCCACTTT. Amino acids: CASSGQGVDSPLHF.

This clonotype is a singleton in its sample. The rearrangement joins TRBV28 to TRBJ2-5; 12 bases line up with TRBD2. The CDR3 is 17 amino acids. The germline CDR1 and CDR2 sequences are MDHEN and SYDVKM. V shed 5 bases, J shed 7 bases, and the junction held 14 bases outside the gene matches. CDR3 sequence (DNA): TGTGCCAGCAGTATATCTCTCCTAGCGGGAGGGCCCGGGACCCAGTACTTC. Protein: CASSISLLAGGPGTQYF.

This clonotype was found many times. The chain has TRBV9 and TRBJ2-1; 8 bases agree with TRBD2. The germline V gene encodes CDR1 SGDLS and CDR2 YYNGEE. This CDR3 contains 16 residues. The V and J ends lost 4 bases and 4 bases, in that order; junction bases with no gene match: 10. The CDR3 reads CASSQRLAGSYNEQFF. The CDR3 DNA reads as TGTGCCAGCAGCCAACGGCTAGCGGGTTCATACAATGAGCAGTTCTTC. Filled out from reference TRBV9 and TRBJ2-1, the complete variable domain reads DSGVTQTPKHLITATGQRVTLRCSPRSGDLSVYWYQQSLDQGLQFLIQYYNGEERAKGNILERFSAQQFPDLHSELNLSSLELGDSALYFCASSQRLAGSYNEQFFGPGTRLTVL.

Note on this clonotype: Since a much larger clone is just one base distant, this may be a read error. This chain's CDR3 is CASSLEDARTDTRYF. The CDR3 bases are TGTGCCAGCAGCTTAGAAGACGCCCGCACAGATACGCGGTATTTT. The gene calls are TRBV7-6 and TRBJ2-3; D is ambiguous. The CDR3 has 15 residues. Germline V gene sequence: CDR1 SGHVS, CDR2 FNYEAQ.